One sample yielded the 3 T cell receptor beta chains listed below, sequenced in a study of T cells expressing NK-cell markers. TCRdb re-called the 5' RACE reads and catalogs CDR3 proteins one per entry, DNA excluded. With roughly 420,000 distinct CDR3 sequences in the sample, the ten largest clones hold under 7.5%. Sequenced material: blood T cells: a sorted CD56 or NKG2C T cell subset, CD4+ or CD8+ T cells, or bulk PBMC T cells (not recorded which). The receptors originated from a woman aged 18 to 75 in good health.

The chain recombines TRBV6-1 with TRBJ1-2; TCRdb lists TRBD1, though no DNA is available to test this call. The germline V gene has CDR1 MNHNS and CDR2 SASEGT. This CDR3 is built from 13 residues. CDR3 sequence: CASRGQGALGYTF.

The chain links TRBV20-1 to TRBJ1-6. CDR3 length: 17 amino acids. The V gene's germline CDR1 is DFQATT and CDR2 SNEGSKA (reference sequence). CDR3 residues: CSAREAVSPTNNSPLHF.

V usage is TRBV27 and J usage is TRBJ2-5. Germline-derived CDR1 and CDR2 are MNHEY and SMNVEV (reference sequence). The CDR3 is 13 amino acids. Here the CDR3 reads CASRKTSTETQYF.